These 15 T cell receptor beta chains share one sample of origin, sequenced in a study of T-cell reconstitution after alpha-beta-depleted transplantation in children. Unique molecular identifiers were incorporated when the TCRbeta library was constructed. TCRdb re-called the PCR reads with MiXCR, one entry per CDR3 protein. Among about 270,000 distinct CDR3 sequences listed, 9.9% were seen once. The sample here was PBMCs from the stem cell graft donor, taken from the stem cell graft. All receptors come from a human donor who donated a stem cell graft to a child with SCID.

This clonotype was seen only a few times. V is TRBV20-1 and J is TRBJ2-2, with a possible D match to TRBD2 (6 bases). Germline CDR1 is DFQATT and CDR2 is SNEGSKA (reference sequence). Between the trimmed V and J ends, which lost 0 bases and 3 bases, there was a span of 8 bases. The CDR3 runs to 14 residues. The CDR3 is CSARDAGYTGELFF. The DNA of the CDR3 is TGCAGTGCTAGAGATGCGGGGTACACCGGGGAGCTGTTTTTT.

This clonotype was picked up a small number of times. V and J are TRBV5-1 and TRBJ1-4, with unresolved D. The germline V gene encodes CDR1 SGHRS and CDR2 YFSETQ. V dropped 4 bases and J dropped 2 bases, with 12 bases sitting between them. The CDR3 runs 15 residues. The CDR3 nucleotides read TGCGCCAGCAGCCATACAGCCGCCACTAATGAAAAACTGTTTTTT. Translating gives CASSHTAATNEKLFF.

This clonotype was counted ten times or more. The chain carries TRBV7-2 and TRBJ2-1, with TRBD1 as a possible D gene (6 bases). V lost 2 bases and J 2 bases, leaving 7 bases between the germline ends. The CDR3 totals 14 residues. Germline CDR1 and CDR2: SGHTA and FQGNSA. The CDR3 nucleotides are TGTGCCAGCAGCTTAAGGACAGCCTACAATGAGCAGTTCTTC. This encodes CASSLRTAYNEQFF.

Ten or more counts support this clonotype. The chain recombines TRBV7-9 with TRBJ1-5; D is ambiguous. Germline V gene lookup returns CDR1 SEHNR and CDR2 FQNEAQ (reference sequence). Trimming cost V 3 bases and J 5 bases, with 14 bases left between them. This CDR3 spans 15 amino acids. CDR3 bases: TGTGCCAGCAGCTTTGACGGGATGGGTGATCAGCCCCAGCATTTT. Its protein is CASSFDGMGDQPQHF.

The chain couples TRBV7-6 to TRBJ1-1, with D perhaps matching TRBD1 (5 bases). Per the germline V gene, CDR1 is SGHVS and CDR2 is FNYEAQ. Between the trimmed V and J ends, which lost 5 bases and 11 bases, there was a span of 18 bases. The CDR3 has 13 residues. The CDR3 region is CASSQPGGGEAFF. CDR3 bases: TGTGCCAGCAGCCAGCCCGGCGGGGGGGAGGCTTTCTTT.

This clonotype turned up a few times. The chain employs TRBV19 and TRBJ2-5; TRBD1 might be the D (6 bases). Trimming cost V 0 bases and J 6 bases, with 14 bases left between them. The CDR3 is made up of 15 amino acids. Germline CDR1 reads LNHDA; CDR2 reads SQIVND (reference sequence). CDR3 nucleotide sequence: TGTGCCAGTAGTATAGATTACAGGGTGGGGAAGACCCAGTACTTC. This gives the protein CASSIDYRVGKTQYF.

This clonotype was detected only a few times. The CDR3, as DNA: TGTGCCAGCTCACCAGGACAGGGTTTGGGCGAGCAGTACTTC. Its translation is CASSPGQGLGEQYF. J is TRBJ2-7 and V is TRBV18; TRBD1 agrees at 8 bases. This CDR3 is built from 14 residues. The trim removed 2 bases at V and 6 bases at J, leaving 6 bases unmatched. CDR1 is KGHSH and CDR2 is LQKENI in the germline V gene.

The rearrangement links TRBV5-1 to TRBJ2-7; D is possibly TRBD1 (5 bases). Germline CDR1 is SGHRS and CDR2 is YFSETQ. Trimming left V 0 bases short and J 5 bases short, with 15 bases between. The CDR3 is 15 amino acids. CDR3: CASSLAIGQTNEQYF. CDR3 nucleotides: TGCGCCAGCAGCTTGGCCATTGGACAAACGAACGAGCAGTACTTC.

There are a few counts of this clonotype. The rearrangement joins TRBV10-3 to TRBJ2-6; tentatively, D is TRBD2 (6 bases). This CDR3 contains 11 residues. Germline assignment: CDR1 ENHRY and CDR2 SYGVKD. Trimming took off 6 bases at V and 12 bases at J, with 9 bases between the two ends. CDR3 in amino acids: CAIRGDFVLTF. In DNA, the CDR3 is TGTGCCATCAGAGGGGACTTCGTCCTGACTTTC.

This clonotype was detected a few times. V usage is TRBV27 and J usage is TRBJ2-3; D gene ambiguous. CDR3 size: 12 residues. Deletions cut 8 bases from V and 4 bases from J, with 10 bases between. The germline V gene has CDR1 MNHEY and CDR2 SMNVEV (reference sequence). This CDR3 is CASAWPPDTQYF. The DNA for the CDR3 is TGTGCCAGCGCTTGGCCCCCAGATACGCAGTATTTT.

This clonotype was detected ten times or more. This chain connects TRBV7-9 to TRBJ1-2; a weak D match, TRBD1 (5 bases). The germline V gene has CDR1 SEHNR and CDR2 FQNEAQ (reference sequence). Trimming shortened V by 5 bases and J by 2 bases, and 12 bases separated the two germline ends. CDR3 length: 14 amino acids. CDR3 amino acids: CASSPIRENYGYTF. The CDR3 coding sequence is TGTGCCAGCAGCCCCATCAGGGAGAACTATGGCTACACCTTC. The full variable domain, with the rest looked up from reference TRBV7-9 and TRBJ1-2, is DTGVSQNPRHKITKRGQNVTFRCDPISEHNRLYWYRQTLGQGPEFLTYFQNEAQLEKSRLLSDRFSAERPKGSFSTLEIQRTEQGDSAMYLCASSPIRENYGYTFGSGTRLTVV.

The sample holds a few counts of this clonotype. The V call is TRBV27, the J call TRBJ1-1; D unresolved. With 4 bases removed from V and 6 bases from J, the gap between germline ends came to 18 bases. CDR1 is MNHEY, CDR2 SMNVEV, per germline (reference sequence). This CDR3 has 15 amino acids. Here the CDR3 reads CASSSQQPRWAEAFF. The DNA of the CDR3 is TGTGCCAGCAGTTCCCAACAGCCTCGTTGGGCTGAAGCTTTCTTT.

This clonotype was counted at least ten times. The chain combines TRBV12-3 or TRBV12-4 with TRBJ1-5; 7 nucleotides agree with TRBD1. CDR3 length: 15 amino acids. V was pared by 5 bases and J by 2 bases, with 6 bases of the junction left unmatched. This chain's CDR3 is CASSRQGGGNQPQHF. DNA of the CDR3: TGTGCCAGCAGTCGCCAGGGGGGAGGCAATCAGCCCCAGCATTTT.

On this clonotype itself: Since a much larger clone is just one base distant, this may be a read error. The CDR3: CASSGTGTASEQYF. The CDR3 bases are TGCGCCAGCAGCGGGACAGGGACCGCCTCCGAGCAGTACTTC. The chain links TRBV5-1 to TRBJ2-7; 9 nucleotides match TRBD1. The germline V gene has CDR1 SGHRS and CDR2 YFSETQ. CDR3 length equals 14 residues. V was clipped by 4 bases and J by 6 bases; unmatched bases: 8.

This clonotype was detected a few times. CDR3 nucleotide sequence: TGTGCCAGCTCACCACCCAACGGGGGCAAGACAGATACGCAGTATTTT. Protein: CASSPPNGGKTDTQYF. The rearrangement joins TRBV18 to TRBJ2-3; D tentatively reads TRBD1 or TRBD2 (6 bases each). The ends were cut back, 0 bases at V and 3 bases at J, with 13 bases in the middle. Per the germline V gene, CDR1 is KGHSH and CDR2 is LQKENI. This CDR3 comprises 16 residues.